This TCR beta chain originates from a study of T cell repertoires in cytomegalovirus infection. Study as a whole: Public TCR beta signatures were indicative of both CMV infection and a matching HLA type. Study-wide findings and caveats: The ex vivo response showed dominance by HLA-C-restricted CMV-specific TCR beta clonotypes. Based on cumulative public TCR beta family frequency, carriers of CMV plus the relevant HLA were identified.

Each CDR3 protein gets one entry after TCRdb re-called the reads with MiXCR. The sample consists of 490,000 or so distinct CDR3 sequences, about 10% of them appearing once. This CDR3 is built from 16 residues. Note on this clonotype: The target antigen is unknown. A junction boundary mismatches the germline segment, possibly from a read error.

This rearrangement joins TRBV5-3 to TRBJ2-7; tentatively, D is TRBD1 (6 bases). TRBV5-3 is filed as an ORF, its function uncertain. The clonotype comes from a human donor in good health (CMV status not recorded). Some clones in this sample may be carry-over from other donors' samples. Sequenced sample: PBMCs. Written as DNA, the CDR3 is TGTGCCAGCAGCTTGGGAACAGGGATTCTCCCCTACGAGCAGTACTTC. Its protein is CASSLGTGILPYEQYF.